The 14 T cell receptor beta chains below all came from one sample that was sequenced in a study of shared clonotypes between healthy human individuals. Generated by immunoSEQ multiplex PCR, the TCRdb table keeps only in-frame clones and is missing some. The sample lists 2 million to 2.5 million clones, more than 90% occurring once. What was sequenced was naive CD4+ T cells sorted from blood. The subset: CD45RA+ positively selected. These receptor sequences come from a man in his late teens or twenties in good health.

The chain has TRBV19 and TRBJ1-5, with D uncertain. Deletions cut 3 bases from V and 0 bases from J, with 15 bases between. The CDR3 runs 17 residues. CDR1 is LNHDA and CDR2 is SQIVND in the germline V gene (reference sequence). The CDR3 sequence: CASSIGLIGNSNQPQHF. In DNA, the CDR3 is TGTGCCAGTAGTATTGGGTTGATCGGCAATAGCAATCAGCCCCAGCATTTT.

This clone was found once. Other DNA sequences in this specimen translate into the identical CDR3. The chain combines TRBV7-9 with TRBJ2-1; no clear D gene. The CDR3 length is 14 residues. Germline V gene data show CDR1 as SEHNR and CDR2 as FQNEAQ (reference sequence). V lost 1 base and J lost 1, with 5 bases in between. The CDR3 reads CASSLGVSYNEQFF. DNA of the CDR3: TGTGCCAGCAGCTTAGGGGTTTCCTACAATGAGCAGTTCTTC.

Remarks on this clone: Different DNA sequences within this sample yield the same CDR3. CDR3 nucleotide sequence: TGTGCCAGCTCACCACAGGGTGGGGAGACCCAGTACTTC. This sequence encodes CASSPQGGETQYF. The J gene is TRBJ2-5, the V gene TRBV18; D unclear. Trimming stripped 1 base from V and 5 bases from J, with 8 bases between. CDR1 is KGHSH, CDR2 LQKENI, per germline. The CDR3 is 13 residues long. The complete variable domain, with remaining parts taken from reference TRBV18 and TRBJ2-5, reads NAGVMQNPRHLVRRRGQEARLRCSPMKGHSHVYWYRQLPEEGLKFMVYLQKENIIDESGMPKERFSAEFPKEGPSILRIQQVVRGDSAAYFCASSPQGGETQYFGPGTRLLVL.

This clone has a single count. Additional DNA sequences in this sample encode the identical CDR3. V is TRBV2 and J is TRBJ2-5; D might be TRBD2 (6 bases). The CDR3 consists of 13 residues. Trimming stripped 5 bases from V and 2 bases from J, with 9 bases between. Germline V gene lookup returns CDR1 SNHLY and CDR2 FYNNEI. CDR3 DNA sequence: TGTGCCAGCAGTCGGGGGAATCAAGAGACCCAGTACTTC. Protein product: CASSRGNQETQYF.

The chain employs TRBV18 and TRBJ1-6; 9 positions match TRBD1. The V gene end was trimmed by 6 bases and the J gene end by 8 bases; junction bases not matched to a gene: 8. This CDR3 has 15 amino acids. The V gene's germline CDR1 is KGHSH and CDR2 LQKENI. The CDR3 bases are TGTGCCAGCTCTTCATTGACAGGGGGTGATTCACCCCTCCACTTT. It specifies CASSSLTGGDSPLHF.

About this clone itself: This CDR3 is also generated by other DNA sequences in the sample. J is TRBJ2-7 and V is TRBV2, with a possible D match to TRBD1 (6 bases). Germline V lookup: CDR1 SNHLY, CDR2 FYNNEI. The CDR3 is made up of 14 amino acids. The ends were cut back, 4 bases at V and 0 bases at J, with 10 bases in the middle. This CDR3 is CASSVGDTSYEQYF. The CDR3, as DNA: TGTGCCAGCAGTGTTGGGGACACCTCCTACGAGCAGTACTTC.

This clone was counted once. The chain employs TRBV30 and TRBJ1-5; 7 bases line up with TRBD1. Losses at the gene ends were 1 base for V and 6 bases for J; bases not matched to a gene: 9. The CDR3 is 15 amino acids. CDR1 is GTSNPN and CDR2 is SVGIG in the germline V gene (reference sequence). In nucleotides, the CDR3 is TGTGCCTGGAGTGGAACAGGGGTTACAGGTCAGCCCCAGCATTTT. Residues: CAWSGTGVTGQPQHF. Complete variable domain (other parts from reference TRBV30 and TRBJ1-5): SQTIHQWPATLVQPVGSPLSLECTVEGTSNPNLYWYRQAAGRGLQLLFYSVGIGQISSEVPQNLSASRPQDRQFILSSKKLLLSDSGFYLCAWSGTGVTGQPQHFGDGTRLSIL.

The J gene is TRBJ1-4, the V gene TRBV4-1; perhaps TRBD1 as D (5 bases). V lost 1 base and J lost 0, with 15 bases in between. This CDR3 contains 18 residues. Germline V gene sequence: CDR1 MGHRA, CDR2 YSYEKL. CDR3 bases: TGCGCCAGCAGCCAAGGAGGGACCCTAGGGGCAACTAATGAAAAACTGTTTTTT. Translation: CASSQGGTLGATNEKLFF.

This clone was seen only once. This chain links TRBV10-2 with TRBJ2-5; 8 bases align to TRBD1. V was clipped by 4 bases and J by 2 bases; unmatched bases: 6. The CDR3 length is 15 residues. Germline-derived CDR1 and CDR2 are WSHSY and SAAADI. The CDR3 loop is CASSAQGVEQETQYF. In DNA, the CDR3 is TGCGCCAGCAGTGCACAGGGGGTTGAGCAAGAGACCCAGTACTTC.

V usage is TRBV6-1 and J usage is TRBJ1-4, with a possible D match to TRBD1 (6 bases). This CDR3 spans 15 amino acids. Germline V gene lookup returns CDR1 MNHNS and CDR2 SASEGT. The germline V and J ends were trimmed by 6 bases and 7 bases, with 18 bases remaining between them. The CDR3 here is CASSVGGAVSEKLFF. The CDR3 nucleotides read TGTGCCAGCAGCGTGGGGGGGGCGGTTTCTGAAAAACTGTTTTTT.

The V gene is TRBV7-2, the J gene TRBJ2-7, with D unclear. Germline assignment: CDR1 SGHTA and CDR2 FQGNSA. The CDR3 extends over 12 amino acids. The V gene lost 5 bases and the J gene lost 0 bases, with 5 bases spanning the gap. CDR3 sequence reads: CASSHVSYEQYF. CDR3 DNA: TGTGCCAGCAGCCACGTCTCCTACGAGCAGTACTTC.

The chain couples TRBV6-6 to TRBJ2-1; the match to TRBD1 covers 8 bases. The CDR3 totals 15 residues. The junction had 6 bases not matched to a gene; V was cut back by 5 bases and J by 3 bases. CDR1 is MNHNY, CDR2 SVGAGI, per germline (reference sequence). CDR3 amino acids: CASSAGTGFYNEQFF. CDR3 nucleotides: TGTGCCAGCAGTGCTGGGACAGGTTTCTACAATGAGCAGTTCTTC.

Turning to this clone: Germline is not matched at one junction end, which may reflect a read error. The gene calls are TRBV6-1 and TRBJ2-1; D unresolved. The CDR3 covers 14 residues. Germline assignment: CDR1 MNHNS and CDR2 SASEGT. The CDR3 nucleotides read TGTGCCAGCTGTGACGACCCCTCCTACAATGAGCAGTTCTTC. Amino acid sequence: CASCDDPSYNEQFF.

This clone was counted a single time. Distinct nucleotide sequences in the sample also encode this CDR3. J is TRBJ1-2 and V is TRBV19; 8 bases are shared with TRBD1. Germline V gene data show CDR1 as LNHDA and CDR2 as SQIVND (reference sequence). V was clipped by 6 bases and J by 6 bases; unmatched bases: 9. This CDR3 spans 14 amino acids. The CDR3, as DNA: TGTGCCAGTAGCATCCTAGACAGGGGACATGGCTACACCTTC. Amino acid sequence: CASSILDRGHGYTF.